These 12 T cell receptor beta chains originate from one sample sequenced in a study of blood T cell repertoires in COVID-19. The assay was immunoSEQ multiplex PCR, and TCRdb's table has in-frame clones only and misses some. The sample has 110,000 to 150,000 clones; under 90% are singletons. The sequenced sample was peripheral blood. These receptors all stem from a man in his 70s who had recovered from COVID-19.

V usage is TRBV27 and J usage is TRBJ1-1, with D possibly being TRBD1 (6 bases). The germline CDR1 and CDR2 sequences are MNHEY and SMNVEV (reference sequence). V was clipped by 6 bases and J by 2 bases, with 13 bases between them. This CDR3 contains 14 residues. The CDR3 nucleotides are TGTGCCAGCAGCTACGACAGGAGAAACACTGAAGCTTTCTTT. Translated: CASSYDRRNTEAFF.

This clone was found once. V usage is TRBV7-3 and J usage is TRBJ2-1; no clear D. Germline-derived CDR1 and CDR2 are SGHTA and FQGTGA. Deletions cut 4 bases from V and 0 bases from J, with 10 bases between. This CDR3 is built from 15 residues. This CDR3 is CASSSVKSSYNEQFF. Here the CDR3 DNA reads TGTGCCAGCAGCTCGGTTAAGAGCTCCTACAATGAGCAGTTCTTC. The variable domain in full, with the rest retrieved from reference TRBV7-3 and TRBJ2-1, is GAGVSQTPSNKVTEKGKYVELRCDPISGHTALYWYRQSLGQGPEFLIYFQGTGAADDSGLPNDRFFAVRPEGSVSTLKIQRTERGDSAVYLCASSSVKSSYNEQFFGPGTRLTVL.

V and J are TRBV19 and TRBJ1-5; no clear D. Germline assignment: CDR1 LNHDA and CDR2 SQIVND (reference sequence). The germline V and J ends were trimmed by 3 bases and 2 bases, with 11 bases remaining between them. This CDR3 is 15 amino acids long. The CDR3 coding sequence is TGTGCCAGTAGTATTCGGGGATTTGGCAATCAGCCCCAGCATTTT. Its translation: CASSIRGFGNQPQHF. The full variable domain, with the rest looked up from reference TRBV19 and TRBJ1-5, is DGGITQSPKYLFRKEGQNVTLSCEQNLNHDAMYWYRQDPGQGLRLIYYSQIVNDFQKGDIAEGYSVSREKKESFPLTVTSAQKNPTAFYLCASSIRGFGNQPQHFGDGTRLSIL.

This clone was counted between two and nine times. The chain employs TRBV4-1 and TRBJ2-1; 7 nucleotides line up with TRBD1. V was pared by 1 base and J by 1 base, with 4 bases of the junction left unmatched. Germline V gene lookup returns CDR1 MGHRA and CDR2 YSYEKL. The CDR3 is made up of 16 amino acids. The CDR3 sequence: CASSQGQGGSYNEQFF. The CDR3 nucleotides read TGCGCCAGCAGCCAAGGACAGGGTGGTTCCTACAATGAGCAGTTCTTC.

The rearrangement joins TRBV18 to TRBJ1-2; perhaps TRBD1 as D (5 bases). CDR1 and CDR2 (germline): KGHSH, LQKENI. The CDR3 runs 16 residues. Trimming shortened V by 2 bases and J by 0 bases, and 13 bases separated the two germline ends. CDR3 protein: CASSPSSGPPNYGYTF. DNA for the CDR3: TGTGCCAGCTCACCAAGTTCAGGGCCGCCTAACTATGGCTACACCTTC. Full variable domain (missing parts from reference TRBV18 and TRBJ1-2): NAGVMQNPRHLVRRRGQEARLRCSPMKGHSHVYWYRQLPEEGLKFMVYLQKENIIDESGMPKERFSAEFPKEGPSILRIQQVVRGDSAAYFCASSPSSGPPNYGYTFGSGTRLTVV.

The J gene is TRBJ1-2, the V gene TRBV19, with D possibly matching TRBD1 (5 bases). Trimming pared 8 bases from V and 4 bases from J, leaving 11 bases between. This CDR3 is 12 amino acids long. Germline V gene data show CDR1 as LNHDA and CDR2 as SQIVND (reference sequence). The CDR3 DNA reads as TGTGCCAGTTCAGGGTCCTTCTATGGCTACACCTTC. Its protein product is CASSGSFYGYTF.

In its sample, this clone was seen a few times. This chain connects TRBV14 to TRBJ2-3, with D perhaps TRBD2 (6 bases). From germline, CDR1 is SGHDN and CDR2 FVKESK. This CDR3 has 13 residues. V shed 1 base and J shed 4 bases, with 6 bases lying between them. The CDR3 protein is CASSQGLADTQYF. In DNA, the CDR3 is TGTGCCAGCAGCCAAGGACTAGCAGATACGCAGTATTTT.

The rearrangement links TRBV11-2 to TRBJ2-5, with D perhaps matching TRBD1 (6 bases). The germline gives CDR1 SGHAT, CDR2 FQNNGV. CDR3 length: 13 amino acids. Deletions cut 6 bases from V and 2 bases from J, with 10 bases between. The CDR3 DNA reads as TGTGCCAGCAGACGGACAGAGCAAGAGACCCAGTACTTC. It specifies CASRRTEQETQYF.

The chain recombines TRBV18 with TRBJ2-1; a weak D match, TRBD2 (6 bases). V was pared by 4 bases and J by 2 bases, with 15 bases between. CDR1 is KGHSH and CDR2 is LQKENI in the germline V gene. The CDR3 has 16 amino acids. The CDR3 here is CASSLAGTGAYNEQFF. The CDR3 DNA reads TGTGCCAGCTCACTCGCGGGGACGGGGGCCTACAATGAGCAGTTCTTC. Using reference TRBV18 and TRBJ2-1 for the parts outside the CDR3, the full variable domain is NAGVMQNPRHLVRRRGQEARLRCSPMKGHSHVYWYRQLPEEGLKFMVYLQKENIIDESGMPKERFSAEFPKEGPSILRIQQVVRGDSAAYFCASSLAGTGAYNEQFFGPGTRLTVL.

This chain joins TRBV27 and TRBJ2-7; D ambiguous. CDR1 is MNHEY and CDR2 is SMNVEV in the germline V gene (reference sequence). Trimming stripped 3 bases from V and 1 base from J, with 7 bases between. This CDR3 region has 13 residues. The CDR3 loop reads CASSFTRSYEQYF. CDR3 in DNA: TGTGCCAGCAGTTTCACACGTTCCTACGAGCAGTACTTC.

The chain has TRBV7-9 and TRBJ2-1, with TRBD2 matching over 11 bases. Germline V gene data show CDR1 as SEHNR and CDR2 as FQNEAQ (reference sequence). Germline trimming cut 6 bases from V and 5 bases from J; bases unmatched to any gene: 12. The CDR3 has 17 residues. The CDR3 sequence: CASRAPRRLAGHNEQFF. DNA for the CDR3: TGTGCCAGCAGAGCCCCCCGTCGACTAGCGGGGCACAATGAGCAGTTCTTC.

CDR3 bases: TGTGCCAGCAGTTACGAGACTAGCGGACGAGAGACCCAGTACTTC. It is translated as CASSYETSGRETQYF. This chain links TRBV6-5 with TRBJ2-5; 9 bases fit TRBD2. The CDR3 consists of 15 residues. The germline V gene has CDR1 MNHEY and CDR2 SVGAGI. The trim removed 2 bases at V and 4 bases at J, leaving 5 bases unmatched.